Reported below is one TCR beta chain. The antigen is undetermined. The data belong to a study of beta chain features in type 1 diabetes. Expressed TCRB transcripts were sequenced because the isolated RNA had all been reverse transcribed beforehand. Regulatory, naive and central memory T cell samples averaged approximately 3.3 million reads. Clones were sequenced by immunoSEQ multiplex PCR, and TCRdb holds only the in-frame ones, with some missing. Altogether approximately 29,000 clones are present, less than 65% being singletons, with the ten largest covering roughly 2.4%. The germline V gene has CDR1 SQVTM and CDR2 ANQGSEA. CDR3 length equals 17 residues. Trimming at V came to 4 bases and at J to 2 bases, leaving 14 bases not matched to a gene. Study-wide results and caveats: Among type 1 diabetes patients, VDJ junctions had fewer insertions and more deletions. Within each of all four CD4+ subsets, Type 1 diabetes patients had TCRB CDR3s that were moderately but significantly shorter. Shorter templates might be favored by PCR, and equally so in patients and in controls.

The clonotype was recovered from a young woman with type 1 diabetes. The source material was Tregs from blood. This chain links TRBV29-1 with TRBJ2-1, with 7 bases fitting TRBD1. The CDR3 protein is CSVGNRGLSEAYNEQFF. The DNA for the CDR3 is TGCAGCGTTGGGAACAGGGGTTTGTCGGAGGCCTACAATGAGCAGTTCTTC.